This T cell receptor beta chain appears in the sequencing data of a study of blood T cell repertoires in COVID-19. Study details: Samples taken during acute and convalescent COVID-19 were collected in the United States, Italy and Spain. The analysed material was cDNA or gDNA that came from T cells, B-cell-depleted T cells, or PBMCs.

Individuals aged about 18 to 100 years were recruited from roughly 22 US areas. Donors in Cohort 3 who had recovered were those with two negative PCRs, healthcare professional clearance, or resolution of their symptoms. Produced via immunoSEQ multiplex PCR; TCRdb's table is partial and in-frame only. This sample yields about 190,000 clones, of which around 85% are seen a single time; around 3.5% belongs to the top ten. This CDR3 contains 16 residues. The V segment lost 1 base and the J segment 6 bases; nucleotides outside the gene matches: 6. Germline CDR1 reads LNHNV; CDR2 reads YYDKDF (reference sequence).

This TCR came from a woman aged 30 to 39 who had recovered from COVID-19. The sample taken for sequencing was PBMCs or T cells enriched from blood (not recorded which). The V gene is TRBV15, the J gene TRBJ1-2; 12 nucleotides align to TRBD1. The CDR3 DNA is TGTGCCACCAGCAGAGGTGGGGACAGGGGGCTGAATGGCTACACCTTC. It is translated as CATSRGGDRGLNGYTF.